The 30 T cell receptor beta chains below all came from one sample that was sequenced in a study of blood T cell repertoires in COVID-19. Produced via immunoSEQ multiplex PCR; TCRdb's table is partial and in-frame only. The table shows 350,000 or so clones, with more than 70% occurring only once. The sample comprised peripheral blood. The receptor source for this set is a woman aged 55-69 years with COVID-19, enrolled during active disease.

The chain combines TRBV28 with TRBJ2-3; 13 bases are a match to TRBD2. This CDR3 comprises 17 residues. Germline loops: CDR1 MDHEN, CDR2 SYDVKM. The trim removed 6 bases at V and 2 bases at J, leaving 8 bases unmatched. The CDR3 here is CASRGTSGARSTDTQYF. The CDR3 DNA reads TGTGCCAGCAGGGGGACTAGCGGGGCTCGTTCCACAGATACGCAGTATTTT.

The chain carries TRBV6-5 and TRBJ1-1; 8 bases are a match to TRBD1. Germline lookup yields CDR1 MNHEY and CDR2 SVGAGI. The CDR3 runs 15 residues. V lost 6 bases to trimming and J lost 3 bases; unmatched junction nucleotides: 9. CDR3 loop: CASRRQGAAYTEAFF. CDR3 in DNA: TGTGCCAGCAGAAGGCAGGGGGCTGCGTACACTGAAGCTTTCTTT.

This rearrangement joins TRBV5-6 to TRBJ1-6, with 10 bases that match TRBD1. In germline, CDR1 is SGHDT, CDR2 YYEEEE. This CDR3 is built from 17 residues. V gave up 2 bases and J gave up 1 base; unmatched junction bases: 3. CDR3 in DNA: TGTGCCAGCAGCTTAGGGACAGGGGAGTCCTATAATTCACCCCTCCACTTT. Translated: CASSLGTGESYNSPLHF. The variable domain in full, with the rest retrieved from reference TRBV5-6 and TRBJ1-6, is DAGVTQSPTHLIKTRGQQVTLRCSPKSGHDTVSWYQQALGQGPQFIFQYYEEEERQRGNFPDRFSGHQFPNYSSELNVNALLLGDSALYLCASSLGTGESYNSPLHFGNGTRLTVT.

V is TRBV7-2 and J is TRBJ2-2, with 8 positions matching TRBD1. Trimming at V came to 4 bases and at J to 6 bases, leaving 7 bases not matched to a gene. This CDR3 is built from 15 residues. Per the germline V gene, CDR1 is SGHTA and CDR2 is FQGNSA. The chain's CDR3 is CASSSRTGIPGELFF. Written as DNA, the CDR3 is TGTGCCAGCAGCTCTCGGACAGGGATTCCCGGGGAGCTGTTTTTT.

This clone was counted a single time. The chain links TRBV6-5 to TRBJ1-1; TRBD1 is a possible D gene (5 bases). Trimming took off 6 bases at V and 4 bases at J, with 12 bases between the two ends. Germline V gene lookup returns CDR1 MNHEY and CDR2 SVGAGI. CDR3 length: 13 residues. CDR3 sequence (DNA): TGTGCCAGCAGGATTCAGGGCGGCACTGAAGCTTTCTTT. Translated: CASRIQGGTEAFF.

V and J are TRBV27 and TRBJ2-3; D call uncertain. Germline lookup yields CDR1 MNHEY and CDR2 SMNVEV (reference sequence). V lost 5 bases and J lost 0, with 12 bases in between. CDR3 length: 15 residues. The CDR3 bases are TGTGCCAGCAGTCTTGTGAGCCCTAGCACAGATACGCAGTATTTT. It codes for CASSLVSPSTDTQYF.

This chain uses TRBV27 with TRBJ1-1; TRBD1 is a possible D gene (6 bases). Per the germline V gene, CDR1 is MNHEY and CDR2 is SMNVEV (reference sequence). This CDR3 is built from 13 residues. Trimming removed 2 bases from V and 5 bases from J, with 9 bases in between. The CDR3 is CASSLAQGTEAFF. The CDR3 coding sequence is TGTGCCAGCAGTTTAGCGCAGGGGACTGAAGCTTTCTTT.

The chain has TRBV10-3 and TRBJ1-5; D gene ambiguous. Per germline, CDR1 ENHRY and CDR2 SYGVKD. The CDR3 is 13 residues long. Between the trimmed V and J ends, which lost 7 bases and 0 bases, there was a span of 7 bases. CDR3 protein: CAINDVSNQPQHF. In DNA, the CDR3 is TGTGCCATCAATGACGTTAGCAATCAGCCCCAGCATTTT.

V and J are TRBV9 and TRBJ1-5, with TRBD1 as a possible D gene (5 bases). CDR3 length: 14 residues. CDR1 and CDR2 (germline): SGDLS, YYNGEE. Trimming left V 6 bases short and J 3 bases short, with 13 bases between. This CDR3 is CASKRGTINQPQHF. The CDR3 region has the DNA TGTGCCAGCAAAAGGGGAACGATCAATCAGCCCCAGCATTTT.

The J gene is TRBJ1-5, the V gene TRBV27, with D hard to call. The V gene's germline CDR1 is MNHEY and CDR2 SMNVEV (reference sequence). The CDR3 has 15 residues. Trimming took 5 bases from V and 0 from J, leaving 11 bases between them. CDR3: CASSPLGDSNQPQHF. The CDR3 DNA reads TGTGCCAGCAGTCCCCTCGGGGATAGCAATCAGCCCCAGCATTTT.

The chain uses TRBV2 and TRBJ2-1; 8 bases map to TRBD2. V was clipped by 4 bases and J by 9 bases; unmatched bases: 11. The CDR3 is 15 amino acids. CDR1 and CDR2 from the germline V gene are SNHLY and FYNNEI. The CDR3 coding sequence is TGTGCCAGCAGTGGCGGCTTAGCGGGGCCCATTGAGCAGTTCTTC. As protein: CASSGGLAGPIEQFF. Using reference TRBV2 and TRBJ2-1 for the parts outside the CDR3, the full variable domain is EPEVTQTPSHQVTQMGQEVILRCVPISNHLYFYWYRQILGQKVEFLVSFYNNEISEKSEIFDDQFSVERPDGSNFTLKIRSTKLEDSAMYFCASSGGLAGPIEQFFGPGTRLTVL.

The rearrangement uses TRBV7-9 and TRBJ1-2, with D tentatively TRBD1 (5 bases). Germline loops: CDR1 SEHNR, CDR2 FQNEAQ (reference sequence). This CDR3 comprises 14 residues. V lost 0 bases and J lost 6, with 11 bases in between. This CDR3 is CASSLAQGAHGYTF. As DNA, the CDR3 is TGTGCCAGCAGCTTAGCGCAGGGCGCCCATGGCTACACCTTC.

The chain carries TRBV19 and TRBJ1-2; 12 positions match TRBD1. The V segment lost 6 bases and the J segment 6 bases; nucleotides outside the gene matches: 5. This CDR3 is built from 14 residues. Germline CDR1 and CDR2: LNHDA and SQIVND (reference sequence). In nucleotides, the CDR3 is TGTGCCAGTAGGGGGACAGGGGGCCCAGATGGCTACACCTTC. This translates into CASRGTGGPDGYTF.

This sequence joins TRBV6-2 or TRBV6-3 and TRBJ2-2; TRBD2 aligns across 7 bases. Germline CDR1 is MNHEY and CDR2 is SVGEGT. V gave up 4 bases and J gave up 3 bases; unmatched junction bases: 2. CDR3 length equals 14 residues. The CDR3 bases are TGTGCCAGCAGTTGGGGGGGGTACACCGGGGAGCTGTTTTTT. Translation gives CASSWGGYTGELFF.

This chain uses TRBV5-6 with TRBJ1-1; possible D gene TRBD1, 5 bases. The CDR3 length is 17 residues. V gave up 0 bases and J gave up 0 bases, with 15 bases separating them. Germline V lookup: CDR1 SGHDT, CDR2 YYEEEE. The CDR3 DNA sequence: TGTGCCAGCAGCTTGGTGACCGGGGGGATAATGAACACTGAAGCTTTCTTT. It is translated as CASSLVTGGIMNTEAFF.

J is TRBJ2-5 and V is TRBV11-2; D uncertain. The CDR3 has 12 amino acids. CDR1 SGHAT and CDR2 FQNNGV come from the germline V gene. Trimming removed 1 base from V and 3 bases from J, with 3 bases in between. This CDR3 is CASSLAEETQYF. CDR3 coding DNA: TGTGCCAGCAGCTTAGCAGAAGAGACCCAGTACTTC.

The chain is built from TRBV12-5 and TRBJ2-7, with 12 bases matching TRBD1. The CDR3 is 15 amino acids. Germline V gene data show CDR1 as LGHNT and CDR2 as FRNRAP. V gave up 5 bases and J gave up 4 bases; unmatched junction bases: 6. The chain's CDR3 is CASGPGTGGIYEQYF. The CDR3 DNA reads as TGTGCTAGTGGTCCCGGGACAGGGGGCATTTACGAGCAGTACTTC.

This clone has more than one count but fewer than ten. The V gene is TRBV6-6, the J gene TRBJ1-4, with 8 bases that match TRBD1. Germline CDR1 and CDR2: MNHNY and SVGAGI (reference sequence). Trimming at V came to 2 bases and at J to 6 bases, leaving 8 bases not matched to a gene. This CDR3 contains 16 residues. In DNA, the CDR3 is TGTGCCAGCAGTTACGAGCGGAGACAGGGGCATGAAAAACTGTTTTTT. The encoded protein is CASSYERRQGHEKLFF.

The rearrangement uses TRBV28 and TRBJ2-7; D remains unclear. V lost 3 bases and J lost 1, with 10 bases in between. This CDR3 comprises 14 residues. In germline, CDR1 is MDHEN, CDR2 SYDVKM. The DNA for the CDR3 is TGTGCCAGCAGTTTTAGCAGAAGGTCCTACGAGCAGTACTTC. It is translated as CASSFSRRSYEQYF.

This chain uses TRBV5-4 with TRBJ1-6; 8 bases fit TRBD1. The germline V gene encodes CDR1 SGHNT and CDR2 YYREEE (reference sequence). The V gene end was trimmed by 5 bases and the J gene end by 9 bases; junction bases not matched to a gene: 7. The CDR3 totals 14 residues. For the CDR3, the DNA is TGTGCCAGCAGTTTAGGACAGGGAACTTCACCCCTCCACTTT. This codes for CASSLGQGTSPLHF.

This chain joins TRBV10-3 and TRBJ2-5; TRBD1 is a possible D gene (5 bases). CDR3 length: 13 amino acids. V was clipped by 6 bases and J by 9 bases, with 17 bases between them. Germline CDR1 is ENHRY and CDR2 is SYGVKD. The CDR3 DNA reads as TGTGCCATCAGCTCCGACAGTAATGGGGCCCAGTACTTC. Its translation: CAISSDSNGAQYF.

The V call is TRBV11-2, the J call TRBJ1-3; the match to TRBD1 covers 7 bases. The V gene end was trimmed by 5 bases and the J gene end by 4 bases; junction bases not matched to a gene: 8. The CDR3 is 15 residues long. Germline CDR1 and CDR2: SGHAT and FQNNGV. This chain's CDR3 is CASSPDRAGGNTIYF. The CDR3 coding sequence is TGTGCCAGCAGCCCTGACAGGGCAGGAGGAAACACCATATATTTT. The entire variable domain, with the rest obtained from reference TRBV11-2 and TRBJ1-3, is as follows: EAGVAQSPRYKIIEKRQSVAFWCNPISGHATLYWYQQILGQGPKLLIQFQNNGVVDDSQLPKDRFSAERLKGVDSTLKIQPAKLEDSAVYLCASSPDRAGGNTIYFGEGSWLTVV.

In this sample, this clone turned up once. The chain links TRBV11-3 to TRBJ2-3, with 10 bases identical to TRBD2. Germline V gives CDR1 SGHNT, CDR2 YENEEA. CDR3 length equals 17 residues. V lost 1 base to trimming and J lost 5 bases; unmatched junction nucleotides: 9. The CDR3 loop reads CASSLGPSGGAVDTQYF. CDR3 sequence (DNA): TGTGCCAGCAGCTTAGGCCCCAGCGGGGGGGCAGTAGATACGCAGTATTTT.

The CDR3 spells CAISEQGQETQYF. The CDR3 nucleotides are TGTGCCATCAGTGAACAGGGTCAGGAGACCCAGTACTTC. The J gene is TRBJ2-5, the V gene TRBV10-3, with a weak D call TRBD1 (6 bases). V was clipped by 3 bases and J by 5 bases, with 10 bases between them. Germline V gene sequence: CDR1 ENHRY, CDR2 SYGVKD. The CDR3 loop spans 13 amino acids.

The chain recombines TRBV25-1 with TRBJ2-3; TRBD2 matches 10 bases. From germline, CDR1 is MGHDK and CDR2 SYGVNS. The length of the CDR3 is 15 residues. V trimming: 6 bases; J trimming: 2 bases; junction bases outside the gene matches: 5. CDR3 region: CASRPGLAATDTQYF. CDR3 DNA sequence: TGTGCCAGCAGACCCGGACTAGCGGCCACAGATACGCAGTATTTT.

This chain links TRBV19 with TRBJ1-6; possible D gene TRBD1, 6 bases. There are 14 residues in the CDR3. V gave up 1 base and J gave up 9 bases, with 10 bases separating them. CDR1 and CDR2 (germline): LNHDA, SQIVND (reference sequence). CDR3 sequence reads: CASSIGQVGSPLHF. In DNA form, the CDR3 reads TGTGCCAGTAGTATAGGACAGGTCGGTTCACCCCTCCACTTT. The full variable domain, its missing parts supplied by reference TRBV19 and TRBJ1-6, is DGGITQSPKYLFRKEGQNVTLSCEQNLNHDAMYWYRQDPGQGLRLIYYSQIVNDFQKGDIAEGYSVSREKKESFPLTVTSAQKNPTAFYLCASSIGQVGSPLHFGNGTRLTVT.

This clone has a single count. CDR3 protein: CAWSGQIVHEKLFF. Written as DNA, the CDR3 is TGTGCCTGGAGTGGACAGATTGTTCATGAAAAACTGTTTTTT. This chain connects TRBV30 to TRBJ1-4, with TRBD1 as a possible D gene (5 bases). Trimming removed 1 base at V and 6 bases at J, with 12 bases between. The CDR3 contains 14 residues. Germline loops: CDR1 GTSNPN, CDR2 SVGIG (reference sequence).

The chain has TRBV5-4 and TRBJ2-7; TRBD1 might be the D (5 bases). The CDR3 totals 13 residues. CDR1 is SGHNT and CDR2 is YYREEE in the germline V gene (reference sequence). Deletions cut 4 bases from V and 2 bases from J, with 10 bases between. The CDR3 DNA reads as TGTGCCAGCAGCATAGACAGTGCCTACGAGCAGTACTTC. This sequence encodes CASSIDSAYEQYF. Combining the CDR3 with reference TRBV5-4 and TRBJ2-7 gives the whole variable domain ETGVTQSPTHLIKTRGQQVTLRCSSQSGHNTVSWYQQALGQGPQFIFQYYREEENGRGNFPPRFSGLQFPNYSSELNVNALELDDSALYLCASSIDSAYEQYFGPGTRLTVT.

This clone has a single count. The J gene is TRBJ2-1, the V gene TRBV15, with 8 bases that match TRBD2. This CDR3 is 16 amino acids long. The germline V gene encodes CDR1 LNHNV and CDR2 YYDKDF (reference sequence). V dropped 1 base and J dropped 4; count of bases not matched to a gene: 6. The CDR3, as DNA: TGTGCCACCAGCAGAGGACCAGCGGGGGCTTACAATGAGCAGTTCTTC. Translated, it gives CATSRGPAGAYNEQFF.

The DNA of the CDR3 is TGTGTCACCAGGGAAGGGAGCGGGAACTATGGCTACACCTTC. Translation gives CVTREGSGNYGYTF. The chain carries TRBV6-1 and TRBJ1-2; D may be TRBD1 (5 bases). CDR3 length equals 14 residues. Germline CDR1 MNHNS, CDR2 SASEGT.